These 14 T cell receptor beta chains originate from one sample sequenced in a study of beta chain features in type 1 diabetes. Expressed TCRB transcripts were sequenced because the entire RNA isolate underwent reverse transcription. The repertoire was sequenced with immunoSEQ multiplex PCR; TCRdb's copy has only in-frame clones and lacks some. Among 600,000 to 700,000 clones listed, roughly 12% were seen once. Their cognate antigens are unknown. Findings and caveats of the study: All four CD4+ subsets of Type 1 diabetes patients contained TCRB CDR3s that were moderately but significantly shorter.

Sequencing was carried out using naive CD4+ T cells from blood. The source of these receptors is a man in his thirties or forties with type 1 diabetes.

V and J are TRBV9 and TRBJ2-2, with a possible D match to TRBD1 (6 bases). V lost 4 bases and J 4 bases, leaving 14 bases between the germline ends. This CDR3 spans 15 amino acids. CDR1 and CDR2 (germline): SGDLS, YYNGEE. The CDR3 nucleotides are TGTGCCAGCAGCCCCTGGACAGAGCTCACCGGGGAGCTGTTTTTT. Translation gives CASSPWTELTGELFF.

This rearrangement joins TRBV5-8 to TRBJ2-6; D might be TRBD2 (5 bases). Deletions cut 0 bases from V and 4 bases from J, with 11 bases between. The CDR3 consists of 16 residues. Per germline, CDR1 SGHTS and CDR2 YDEGEE. CDR3 sequence (DNA): TGTGCCAGCAGCTTGGGGAACGGGGTCGGGGCCAACGTCCTGACTTTC. It translates to CASSLGNGVGANVLTF.

J is TRBJ2-3 and V is TRBV11-2, with D perhaps given as TRBD1 or TRBD2 (5 bases each). CDR3 length: 17 amino acids. CDR1 is SGHAT and CDR2 is FQNNGV in the germline V gene. V was cut by 0 bases and J by 3 bases, with 16 bases left in between. CDR3 in amino acids: CASSLDGQPRGTDTQYF. DNA for the CDR3: TGTGCCAGCAGCTTAGATGGACAACCGAGGGGAACAGATACGCAGTATTTT.

With regard to this clone: Within the sample, other DNA sequences also encode this same CDR3. This chain uses TRBV7-9 with TRBJ2-7, with 9 bases matching TRBD1. The CDR3 has 14 amino acids. With V trimmed by 3 bases and J by 1 base, 1 base remained unmatched. Germline CDR1 reads SEHNR; CDR2 reads FQNEAQ (reference sequence). CDR3 protein: CASSFGQGSYEQYF. The CDR3 coding sequence is TGTGCCAGCAGCTTTGGACAGGGGTCCTACGAGCAGTACTTC. The entire variable domain, with the rest obtained from reference TRBV7-9 and TRBJ2-7, is as follows: DTGVSQNPRHKITKRGQNVTFRCDPISEHNRLYWYRQTLGQGPEFLTYFQNEAQLEKSRLLSDRFSAERPKGSFSTLEIQRTEQGDSAMYLCASSFGQGSYEQYFGPGTRLTVT.

The genes are TRBV9 and TRBJ1-2; D is uncertain. V lost 6 bases and J lost 3, with 9 bases in between. The length of the CDR3 is 12 residues. CDR1 and CDR2 (germline): SGDLS, YYNGEE. CDR3 sequence: CASTGSHYGYTF. The CDR3 region has the DNA TGTGCCAGCACCGGGTCTCACTATGGCTACACCTTC.

The chain has TRBV18 and TRBJ2-3; D is perhaps TRBD1 (6 bases). CDR1 and CDR2 (germline): KGHSH, LQKENI. The CDR3 sequence is 17 residues long. V gave up 3 bases and J gave up 3 bases, with 19 bases separating them. The chain's CDR3 is CASSPLSSRGGTDTQYF. The CDR3 DNA follows: TGTGCCAGCTCACCCTTATCTTCCAGGGGCGGAACAGATACGCAGTATTTT.

CDR3 DNA: TGTGCCAGCAGCCCCTCGGACGTACTCATAGCCAAAAACATTCAGTACTTC. Translating it yields CASSPSDVLIAKNIQYF. The chain has TRBV7-4 and TRBJ2-4; D remains ambiguous. Germline values: CDR1 SGHVT, CDR2 SQSDAQ. This CDR3 has 17 amino acids. V was cut by 5 bases and J by 0 bases, with 17 bases left in between.

CDR3 nucleotides: TGTGCCAGCAGTTCACGCGGTTACTACGAGCAGTACTTC. Translated: CASSSRGYYEQYF. This rearrangement joins TRBV6-5 to TRBJ2-7; D gene unclear. V lost 4 bases and J 3 bases, leaving 10 bases between the germline ends. The germline CDR1 and CDR2 sequences are MNHEY and SVGAGI. The CDR3 length is 13 residues.

In this sample, this clone turned up a few times. V gene TRBV21-1 combines with J gene TRBJ2-1; the table calls TRBD2, which could not be checked here. TRBV21-1 is noted as a pseudogene. This CDR3 region has 16 residues. In DNA, the CDR3 is TGTGCCAGCAGCATTAAACTAGCGGGCCCGTACAATGAGCAGTTCTTC. Its translation is CASSIKLAGPYNEQFF.

As to this clone: One end of the junction varies from germline; a read error may be responsible. The chain carries TRBV14 and TRBJ2-7, with D possibly being TRBD2 (6 bases). The germline CDR1 and CDR2 sequences are SGHDN and FVKESK. CDR3 size: 14 residues. The CDR3 reads CASSQAIGGIEVDF. The CDR3 DNA follows: TGTGCCAGCAGCCAAGCCATCGGGGGAATTGAAGTAGACTTC.

This chain joins TRBV30 and TRBJ1-6; 7 bases map to TRBD1. After removal of 1 base from V and 9 bases from J, the junction contained 3 bases not matched to a gene. Germline CDR1 is GTSNPN and CDR2 is SVGIG (reference sequence). The CDR3 covers 13 residues. The CDR3 region is CAWSGQGFSPLHF. The CDR3 bases are TGTGCCTGGAGTGGACAGGGCTTTTCACCCCTCCACTTT. The entire variable domain, with the rest obtained from reference TRBV30 and TRBJ1-6, is as follows: SQTIHQWPATLVQPVGSPLSLECTVEGTSNPNLYWYRQAAGRGLQLLFYSVGIGQISSEVPQNLSASRPQDRQFILSSKKLLLSDSGFYLCAWSGQGFSPLHFGNGTRLTVT.

This rearrangement joins TRBV10-3 to TRBJ2-3, with 9 bases identical to TRBD1. CDR1 is ENHRY, CDR2 SYGVKD, per germline. This CDR3 spans 16 amino acids. The V gene end was trimmed by 0 bases and the J gene end by 2 bases; junction bases not matched to a gene: 3. The CDR3, as DNA: TGTGCCATCAGTGAGTCACGGACAGGGGTCACAGATACGCAGTATTTT. Protein sequence: CAISESRTGVTDTQYF.

The CDR3: CASRNGQGADGYTF. DNA for the CDR3: TGTGCCAGCAGAAATGGACAGGGGGCTGATGGCTACACCTTC. The V call is TRBV28, the J call TRBJ1-2; TRBD1 aligns across 11 bases. The length of the CDR3 is 14 residues. Trimming took 6 bases from V and 6 from J; bases not matched to a gene: 6. CDR1 MDHEN and CDR2 SYDVKM come from the germline V gene.

The chain recombines TRBV7-2 with TRBJ1-2; 9 bases are a match to TRBD1. Germline trimming cut 5 bases from V and 2 bases from J; bases unmatched to any gene: 6. Germline V gene lookup returns CDR1 SGHTA and CDR2 FQGNSA. The CDR3 length is 15 residues. The CDR3, as DNA: TGTGCCAGCAGCCAAGGACAGGGGAAGAACTATGGCTACACCTTC. It is translated as CASSQGQGKNYGYTF.